This TCR beta chain is drawn from a study of T cell changes during pregnancy in multiple sclerosis. Method: immunoSEQ multiplex PCR; TCRdb's copy keeps in-frame clones and lacks some. This table has roughly 28,000 clones, roughly nine tenths appearing once. Per germline, CDR1 MNHEY and CDR2 SVGAGI. This CDR3 region has 14 residues. Deletions cut 6 bases from V and 4 bases from J, with 15 bases between. This chain uses TRBV6-5 with TRBJ1-1; TRBD1 is a possible D gene (6 bases). The clonotype originates from a female donor with multiple sclerosis, enrolled in a pregnancy study. Specimen: CD8+ T cells from peripheral blood mononuclear cells, collected before pregnancy. CDR3 region: CASRALQGTTEAFF. The CDR3 DNA sequence: TGTGCCAGCAGGGCCTTACAGGGAACCACTGAAGCTTTCTTT.